The clone carrying this TCR beta chain appeared a single time. No antigen is known for it. The CDR3 regions of TCR beta were amplified from RNA transcripts. The HTBI set primed first-round TCR CDR3 RT-PCR. MiXCR, run by TCRdb on the multiplex PCR reads, gives a single entry per CDR3 protein. The sample has around 520,000 distinct CDR3 sequences; about 24% are singletons. These data belong to a study of T cells in Graves' hyperthyroidism and ophthalmopathy. Broader study findings: Ophthalmopathy cases were set apart from stable hyperthyroidism by a 13 V-J model. Blood also held most thyroid clonotypes expanded beyond 0.001.

Ophthalmopathy patients all had a Clinical Activity Score of at least 3, a NOSPECS grade of at least 4 and disease under 3 months old. Clinicians diagnosed patients from clinical symptoms, serum thyroxine and TRAb, thyroid ultrasound and orbital computed tomography. The CDR3 is made up of 13 amino acids. The junction had 6 bases not matched to a gene; V was cut back by 5 bases and J by 8 bases. The V and J genes are TRBV12-3 or TRBV12-4 and TRBJ1-2; TRBD1 aligns across 9 bases. The sequence was collected from a woman aged 30 to 39 with Graves' ophthalmopathy. The specimen was blood. The CDR3 spells CASSRDRVRGYTF. The DNA of the CDR3 is TGTGCCAGCAGTCGGGACAGGGTGAGGGGCTACACCTTC.